Following are 31 T cell receptor beta chains from one sample sequenced in a study of CD8 T cells in Susac syndrome. RNA amounts of about 0.5 to 1 ug underwent reverse transcription with random hexamers. TCRdb re-analysed the immunoSEQ multiplex PCR reads in MiXCR, keeping a single row per CDR3 protein. The sample has a few hundred thousand distinct CDR3 sequences, approximately 92% seen once. Sequencing used CD4+ T cells from PBMCs. The receptors derive from a human donor with multiple sclerosis.

The CDR3 loop reads CSASDRGRVSNQPQHF. CDR3 in DNA: TGCAGTGCCTCGGACAGGGGGCGGGTCAGCAATCAGCCCCAGCATTTT. The chain recombines TRBV20-1 with TRBJ1-5; TRBD1 matches at 11 bases. The germline V gene encodes CDR1 DFQATT and CDR2 SNEGSKA (reference sequence). There are 16 residues in the CDR3. J was trimmed by 1 base and V by 6 bases; bases with no gene match: 8.

The V gene is TRBV7-9, the J gene TRBJ1-1; a possible D gene is TRBD1 (5 bases). Trimming left V 2 bases short and J 3 bases short, with 10 bases between. Germline CDR1 reads SEHNR; CDR2 reads FQNEAQ (reference sequence). CDR3 length: 14 residues. The CDR3 region is CASSLMGRDTEAFF. The CDR3 DNA follows: TGTGCCAGCAGCTTAATGGGCAGGGACACTGAAGCTTTCTTT.

The J gene is TRBJ1-1, the V gene TRBV29-1; no clear D gene. V was clipped by 7 bases and J by 2 bases, with 17 bases between them. The CDR3 totals 14 residues. In germline, CDR1 is SQVTM, CDR2 ANQGSEA. The chain's CDR3 is CSATLARVNTEAFF. The CDR3 nucleotides read TGCAGCGCAACACTGGCTCGGGTTAACACTGAAGCTTTCTTT.

This clonotype is a singleton in its sample. The V gene is TRBV20-1, the J gene TRBJ2-5, with a possible D match to TRBD1 (6 bases). The CDR3 sequence is 15 residues long. Trimming removed 0 bases at V and 5 bases at J, with 16 bases between. Germline lookup yields CDR1 DFQATT and CDR2 SNEGSKA (reference sequence). Here the CDR3 reads CSAREVGTPLETQYF. Here the CDR3 DNA reads TGCAGTGCTAGAGAAGTAGGGACACCCCTCGAGACCCAGTACTTC.

The CDR3 DNA reads as TGTGCCAGCAGTTTATCGCGGACACAGAACACTGAAGCTTTCTTT. Amino acids: CASSLSRTQNTEAFF. The gene calls are TRBV27 and TRBJ1-1; perhaps TRBD1 as D (5 bases). CDR1 and CDR2 (germline): MNHEY, SMNVEV (reference sequence). This CDR3 is built from 15 residues. Between the trimmed V and J ends, which lost 0 bases and 1 base, there was a span of 9 bases.

This rearrangement joins TRBV10-3 to TRBJ2-4; either TRBD1 or TRBD2 may fit D (6 bases each). The ends were cut back, 4 bases at V and 8 bases at J, with 12 bases in the middle. CDR3 length: 13 residues. The germline CDR1 and CDR2 sequences are ENHRY and SYGVKD. CDR3 sequence: CAISGGAQDIQYF. The DNA for the CDR3 is TGTGCCATCAGTGGGGGGGCGCAGGACATTCAGTACTTC.

The rearrangement links TRBV20-1 to TRBJ2-1; 9 nucleotides align to TRBD2. J gave up 0 bases and V 3 bases, and 3 bases lay outside the gene matches. Per germline, CDR1 DFQATT and CDR2 SNEGSKA (reference sequence). The CDR3 is 15 residues long. Here the CDR3 DNA reads TGCAGTGCTAGTGGCGGGAGGGGCTCCTACAATGAGCAGTTCTTC. Translated, it gives CSASGGRGSYNEQFF.

The rearrangement links TRBV24-1 to TRBJ2-5; D perhaps matches TRBD2 (5 bases). The V end lost 1 base, the J end lost 4 bases, and 9 bases lay between the germline ends. CDR3 length: 14 residues. Germline V gene lookup returns CDR1 KGHDR and CDR2 SFDVKD. The CDR3 protein is CATSDLWAGETQYF. CDR3 sequence (DNA): TGTGCCACCAGTGATTTATGGGCGGGAGAGACCCAGTACTTC.

This chain links TRBV30 with TRBJ2-5; 8 bases agree with TRBD2. CDR1 GTSNPN and CDR2 SVGIG come from the germline V gene (reference sequence). The ends lost 2 bases at V and 7 bases at J; junction bases unmatched: 9. This CDR3 comprises 14 residues. CDR3 nucleotide sequence: TGTGCCTGGAGTCACTCGGGGGGGAGCGGGACCCAGTACTTC. Translated, it gives CAWSHSGGSGTQYF.

This chain uses TRBV20-1 with TRBJ2-4; D is perhaps TRBD1 (5 bases). Germline V lookup: CDR1 DFQATT, CDR2 SNEGSKA (reference sequence). V was cut by 2 bases and J by 7 bases, with 12 bases left in between. This CDR3 contains 13 residues. Written as DNA, the CDR3 is TGCAGTGCTAGATTTTCCAGGGCGAACATTCAGTACTTC. Protein: CSARFSRANIQYF.

The gene calls are TRBV27 and TRBJ1-2; D gene uncertain. Trimming removed 3 bases at V and 6 bases at J, with 11 bases between. This CDR3 comprises 13 residues. CDR1 MNHEY and CDR2 SMNVEV come from the germline V gene (reference sequence). The CDR3, as DNA: TGTGCCAGCAGTTTTAGGTCGCTGGATGGCTACACCTTC. It specifies CASSFRSLDGYTF.

This chain links TRBV6-5 with TRBJ2-2; weak D call: TRBD2 (5 bases). Trimming removed 2 bases from V and 6 bases from J, with 13 bases in between. The CDR3 spans 15 residues. Germline CDR1 MNHEY, CDR2 SVGAGI. CDR3 sequence (DNA): TGTGCCAGCAGTTACCAGCGAGGGATCCCCGGGGAGCTGTTTTTT. This codes for CASSYQRGIPGELFF.

The chain joins TRBV7-2 to TRBJ1-1; D is unclear. Germline assignment: CDR1 SGHTA and CDR2 FQGNSA. Trimming removed 7 bases at V and 5 bases at J, with 20 bases between. The length of the CDR3 is 15 residues. The CDR3 DNA sequence: TGTGCCAGCACCCCTTGGGAGGACCCGAGGACTGAAGCTTTCTTT. Translation: CASTPWEDPRTEAFF.

The chain joins TRBV30 to TRBJ2-3; no definite D call. CDR3 size: 12 residues. Germline lookup yields CDR1 GTSNPN and CDR2 SVGIG (reference sequence). V gave up 3 bases and J gave up 1 base, with 5 bases separating them. The CDR3 protein is CAWSPRTDTQYF. The CDR3 DNA reads TGTGCCTGGAGCCCCCGCACAGATACGCAGTATTTT.

The rearrangement links TRBV3-1 to TRBJ2-1, with 9 positions matching TRBD2. Germline V gene sequence: CDR1 LGHDT, CDR2 YNNKEL (reference sequence). CDR3 length equals 15 residues. V shed 1 base and J 3 bases; nucleotides not matched to a gene: 1. For the CDR3, the DNA is TGTGCCAGCAGCCAAGCTAGCGGGATCTACAATGAGCAGTTCTTC. Its translation: CASSQASGIYNEQFF.

This rearrangement joins TRBV3-1 to TRBJ2-3, with D perhaps TRBD2 (6 bases). Trimming left V 4 bases short and J 1 base short, with 18 bases between. Per germline, CDR1 LGHDT and CDR2 YNNKEL (reference sequence). The CDR3 covers 17 residues. The CDR3 reads CASSLGVGAGRTDTQYF. CDR3 nucleotides: TGTGCCAGCAGCCTAGGTGTAGGAGCGGGCCGCACAGATACGCAGTATTTT.

The chain carries TRBV7-3 and TRBJ2-3; 9 bases agree with TRBD2. This CDR3 has 17 amino acids. The trim removed 5 bases at V and 3 bases at J, leaving 12 bases unmatched. Germline loops: CDR1 SGHTA, CDR2 FQGTGA. The CDR3 region is CASSPTGSGGTTDTQYF. The CDR3 nucleotides are TGTGCCAGCAGCCCCACGGGTAGCGGGGGAACAACAGATACGCAGTATTTT.

The CDR3 loop reads CASSFSPGDEQFF. Written as DNA, the CDR3 is TGTGCCAGCAGCTTTTCCCCGGGCGATGAGCAGTTCTTC. The chain couples TRBV7-9 to TRBJ2-1; D remains ambiguous. CDR3 length: 13 amino acids. The germline CDR1 and CDR2 sequences are SEHNR and FQNEAQ (reference sequence). Between the trimmed V and J ends, which lost 3 bases and 8 bases, there was a span of 11 bases.

The chain joins TRBV9 to TRBJ2-1; D is ambiguous. Trimming pared 2 bases from V and 9 bases from J, leaving 12 bases between. The CDR3 consists of 13 residues. The germline V gene has CDR1 SGDLS and CDR2 YYNGEE. The CDR3 DNA reads as TGTGCCAGCAGCGTTACAGCTACGGCTGAGCAGTTCTTC. It is translated as CASSVTATAEQFF.

The chain employs TRBV15 and TRBJ2-1; D is ambiguous. V was shortened by 4 bases and J by 0 bases, with 10 bases between the two germline ends. CDR3 size: 15 residues. CDR1 is LNHNV and CDR2 is YYDKDF in the germline V gene (reference sequence). CDR3 sequence: CATSNPLGSYNEQFF. CDR3 nucleotides: TGTGCCACCAGCAACCCTCTAGGCTCCTACAATGAGCAGTTCTTC.

V is TRBV11-2 and J is TRBJ2-7, with TRBD2 identical over 12 bases. This CDR3 spans 14 amino acids. Germline lookup yields CDR1 SGHAT and CDR2 FQNNGV. V lost 6 bases, J lost 3 bases, and 3 bases stayed unmatched. This chain's CDR3 is CASRGLAGLYEQYV. CDR3 nucleotides: TGTGCCAGCAGGGGACTAGCGGGCCTCTACGAGCAGTACGTC.

This clonotype was found once. The CDR3 region has the DNA TGCAGTGCTAGACTGGGAGGGAGCTACACTGAAGCTTTCTTT. This encodes CSARLGGSYTEAFF. J is TRBJ1-1 and V is TRBV20-1; D not resolved. The CDR3 spans 14 residues. Germline V lookup: CDR1 DFQATT, CDR2 SNEGSKA (reference sequence). V was clipped by 2 bases and J by 3 bases, with 13 bases between them.

CDR3: CAISELREQYF. CDR3 bases: TGTGCCATCAGTGAGTTGAGAGAGCAGTACTTC. The chain links TRBV10-3 to TRBJ2-7, with no clear D. Germline V CDR1 and CDR2: ENHRY, SYGVKD. The length of the CDR3 is 11 residues. The V end was cut by 1 base, the J end by 7 bases, with 5 bases between.

The CDR3 region has the DNA TGTGCTAGTGGTTTGGTGAGCGGGGGTCCCCAAGAGACCCAGTACTTC. Translated: CASGLVSGGPQETQYF. This chain joins TRBV12-5 and TRBJ2-5; 8 bases agree with TRBD2. This CDR3 contains 16 residues. V lost 0 bases and J lost 1; bases outside the gene matches: 4. Germline lookup yields CDR1 LGHNT and CDR2 FRNRAP.

This sequence joins TRBV6-6 and TRBJ2-2; a weak D match, TRBD1 (5 bases). The V and J ends lost 7 bases and 3 bases respectively, with 9 bases between them. The CDR3 extends over 13 amino acids. Looked up from germline, CDR1 is MNHNY and CDR2 is SVGAGI (reference sequence). The CDR3 DNA sequence: TGTGCCAGCACCGTGGGGCACACCGGGGAGCTGTTTTTT. Its protein is CASTVGHTGELFF.

The chain couples TRBV12-3 or TRBV12-4 to TRBJ1-1; D gene uncertain. Trimming pared 3 bases from V and 5 bases from J, leaving 10 bases between. This CDR3 contains 13 residues. The CDR3, as DNA: TGTGCCAGCAGTTTGAGTCCTGGGACTGAAGCTTTCTTT. It encodes CASSLSPGTEAFF.

The chain links TRBV4-1 to TRBJ1-3; 7 bases line up with TRBD1. The CDR3 totals 17 residues. Germline CDR1 reads MGHRA; CDR2 reads YSYEKL. The ends lost 1 base at V and 2 bases at J; junction bases unmatched: 8. The CDR3: CASSQVTSGTAGNTIYF. DNA for the CDR3: TGCGCCAGCAGCCAAGTGACCTCCGGGACAGCTGGAAACACCATATATTTT.

The rearrangement uses TRBV6-1 and TRBJ2-1, with 9 positions matching TRBD1. In germline, CDR1 is MNHNS, CDR2 SASEGT. This CDR3 spans 14 amino acids. Trimming cost V 7 bases and J 9 bases; bases outside gene matches: 10. The CDR3 protein is CASNPGQGLAEQFF. CDR3 coding DNA: TGTGCCAGCAATCCGGGACAGGGTCTCGCTGAGCAGTTCTTC.

This clonotype has a handful of counts. The chain links TRBV4-1 to TRBJ2-7, with 9 positions matching TRBD1. Germline CDR1 MGHRA, CDR2 YSYEKL. The CDR3 totals 20 residues. J gave up 4 bases and V 0 bases, and 19 bases lay outside the gene matches. The CDR3 nucleotides read TGCGCCAGCAGCCAAGAGCGGAAACAGGGGGCGAGTGGCCCGCGTTACGAGCAGTACGTC. It specifies CASSQERKQGASGPRYEQYV.

This sequence joins TRBV2 and TRBJ1-4; weak D call: TRBD1 (5 bases). Germline V gene data show CDR1 as SNHLY and CDR2 as FYNNEI. The CDR3 loop spans 14 amino acids. Trimming took 7 bases from V and 7 from J, leaving 16 bases between them. The CDR3 spells CASKEWSGGEKLFF. The CDR3 DNA reads TGTGCCAGCAAGGAGTGGAGCGGGGGTGAAAAACTGTTTTTT.

V gene TRBV18 combines with J gene TRBJ1-4; D unresolved. V lost 4 bases and J 8 bases, leaving 11 bases between the germline ends. The CDR3 sequence is 13 residues long. The germline gives CDR1 KGHSH, CDR2 LQKENI. CDR3 sequence (DNA): TGTGCCAGCTCACGGGCGTGGAGGGAAAAACTGTTTTTT. Protein: CASSRAWREKLFF.